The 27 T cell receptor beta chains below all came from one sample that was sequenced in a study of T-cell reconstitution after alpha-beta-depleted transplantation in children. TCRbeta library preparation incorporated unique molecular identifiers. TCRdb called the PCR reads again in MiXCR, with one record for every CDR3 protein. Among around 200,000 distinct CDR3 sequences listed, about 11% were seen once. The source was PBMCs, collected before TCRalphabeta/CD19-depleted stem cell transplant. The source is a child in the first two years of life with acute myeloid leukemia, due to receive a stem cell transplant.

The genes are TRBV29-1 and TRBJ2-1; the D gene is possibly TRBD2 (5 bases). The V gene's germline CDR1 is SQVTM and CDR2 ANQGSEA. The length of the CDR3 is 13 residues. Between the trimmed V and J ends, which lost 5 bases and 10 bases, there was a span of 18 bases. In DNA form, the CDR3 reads TGCAGCGTTAAGAGGGTCTTGATCGAGGAGCAGTTCTTC. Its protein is CSVKRVLIEEQFF.

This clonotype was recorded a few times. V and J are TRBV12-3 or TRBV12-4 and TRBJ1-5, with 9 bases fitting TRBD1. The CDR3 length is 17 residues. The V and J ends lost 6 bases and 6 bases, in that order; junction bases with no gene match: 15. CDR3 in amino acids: CASSRTRTGDHTQPQHF. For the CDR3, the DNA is TGTGCCAGCAGCCGAACCCGGACAGGGGATCATACTCAGCCCCAGCATTTT.

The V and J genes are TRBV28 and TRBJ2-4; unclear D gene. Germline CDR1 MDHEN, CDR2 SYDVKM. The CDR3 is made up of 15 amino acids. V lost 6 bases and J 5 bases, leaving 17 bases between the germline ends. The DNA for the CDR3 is TGTGCCAGCAGCCAATTCATATGGGGTGAAAACATTCAGTACTTC. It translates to CASSQFIWGENIQYF.

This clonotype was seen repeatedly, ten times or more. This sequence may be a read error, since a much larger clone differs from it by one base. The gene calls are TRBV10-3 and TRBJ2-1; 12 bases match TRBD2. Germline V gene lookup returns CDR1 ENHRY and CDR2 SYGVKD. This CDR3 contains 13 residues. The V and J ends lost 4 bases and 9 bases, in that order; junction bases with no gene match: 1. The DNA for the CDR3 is TGTGCCATCAGTGGACTAGCGGGAGTTGAGCAGTTCTTC. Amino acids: CAISGLAGVEQFF.

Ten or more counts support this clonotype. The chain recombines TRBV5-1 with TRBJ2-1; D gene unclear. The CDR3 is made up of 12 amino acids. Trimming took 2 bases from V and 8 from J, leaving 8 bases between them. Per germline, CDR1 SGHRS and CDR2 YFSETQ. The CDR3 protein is CASSFIGDEQFF. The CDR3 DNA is TGCGCCAGCAGCTTTATAGGAGATGAGCAGTTCTTC.

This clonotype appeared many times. CDR3 sequence (DNA): TGTGCCAGCAACTTGGGGCCAGGGAATTCACCCCTCCACTTT. Translated: CASNLGPGNSPLHF. This sequence joins TRBV3-1 and TRBJ1-6; D perhaps matches TRBD1 (5 bases). The V gene lost 7 bases and the J gene lost 7 bases, with 14 bases spanning the gap. This CDR3 region has 14 residues. Per germline, CDR1 LGHDT and CDR2 YNNKEL (reference sequence). Supplemented by reference TRBV3-1 and TRBJ1-6, the full variable domain reads DTAVSQTPKYLVTQMGNDKSIKCEQNLGHDTMYWYKQDSKKFLKIMFSYNNKELIINETVPNRFSPKSPDKAHLNLHINSLELGDSAVYFCASNLGPGNSPLHFGNGTRLTVT.

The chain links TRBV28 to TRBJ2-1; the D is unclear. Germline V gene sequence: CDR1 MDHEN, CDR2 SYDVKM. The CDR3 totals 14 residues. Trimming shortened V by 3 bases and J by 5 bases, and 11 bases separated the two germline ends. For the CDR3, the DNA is TGTGCCAGCAGTTTTGTCCGGGCAGACAATGAGCAGTTCTTC. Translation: CASSFVRADNEQFF.

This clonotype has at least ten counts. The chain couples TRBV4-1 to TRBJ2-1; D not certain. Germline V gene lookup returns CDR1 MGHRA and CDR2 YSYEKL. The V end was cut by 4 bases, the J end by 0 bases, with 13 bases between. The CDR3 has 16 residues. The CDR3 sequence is CASSPSDANSYNEQFF. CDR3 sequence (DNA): TGCGCCAGCAGCCCCAGTGACGCTAACTCCTACAATGAGCAGTTCTTC.

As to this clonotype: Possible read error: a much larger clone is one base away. For the CDR3, the DNA is TGCAGTGCGTCGAGGTCAGGAGCTAACTATGGCTACCCCTTC. Translation: CSASRSGANYGYPF. The rearrangement uses TRBV20-1 and TRBJ1-2; D ambiguous. CDR1 is DFQATT, CDR2 SNEGSKA, per germline (reference sequence). This CDR3 comprises 14 residues.

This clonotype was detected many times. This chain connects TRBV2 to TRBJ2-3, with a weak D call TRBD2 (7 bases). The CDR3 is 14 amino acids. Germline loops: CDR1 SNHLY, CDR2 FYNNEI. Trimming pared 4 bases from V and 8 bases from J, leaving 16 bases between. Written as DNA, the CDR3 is TGTGCCAGCAGTGCGGAAGAAGGGGGGGCTACGCAGTATTTT. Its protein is CASSAEEGGATQYF.

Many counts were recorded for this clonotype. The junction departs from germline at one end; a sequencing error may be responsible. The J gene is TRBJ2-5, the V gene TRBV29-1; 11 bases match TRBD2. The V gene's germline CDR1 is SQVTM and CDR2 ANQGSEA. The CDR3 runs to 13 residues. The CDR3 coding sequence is TGCAGCGTCGAAGGGACTAGCGGAGAGACCCAGTACTTC. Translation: CSVEGTSGETQYF.

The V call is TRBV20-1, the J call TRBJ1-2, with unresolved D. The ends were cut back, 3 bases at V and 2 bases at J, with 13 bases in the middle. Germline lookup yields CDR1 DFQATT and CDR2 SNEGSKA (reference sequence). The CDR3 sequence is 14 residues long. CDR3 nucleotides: TGCAGTGCTAGTGCACAGACCAACAACTATGGCTACACCTTC. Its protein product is CSASAQTNNYGYTF.

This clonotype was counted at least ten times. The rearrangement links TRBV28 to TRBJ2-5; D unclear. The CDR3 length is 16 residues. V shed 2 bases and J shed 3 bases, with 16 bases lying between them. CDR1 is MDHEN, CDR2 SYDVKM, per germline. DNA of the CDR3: TGTGCCAGCAGTTTACAACGTGGGCTAGGAGAAGAGACCCAGTACTTC. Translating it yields CASSLQRGLGEETQYF. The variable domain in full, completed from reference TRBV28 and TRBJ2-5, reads DVKVTQSSRYLVKRTGEKVFLECVQDMDHENMFWYRQDPGLGLRLIYFSYDVKMKEKGDIPEGYSVSREKKERFSLILESASTNQTSMYLCASSLQRGLGEETQYFGPGTRLLVL.

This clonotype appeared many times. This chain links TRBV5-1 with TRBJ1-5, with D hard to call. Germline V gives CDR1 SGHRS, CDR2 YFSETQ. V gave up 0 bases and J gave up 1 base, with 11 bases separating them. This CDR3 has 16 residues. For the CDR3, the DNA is TGCGCCAGCAGCTTGGGAGGGCAAGCCAGCAATCAGCCCCAGCATTTT. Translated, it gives CASSLGGQASNQPQHF.

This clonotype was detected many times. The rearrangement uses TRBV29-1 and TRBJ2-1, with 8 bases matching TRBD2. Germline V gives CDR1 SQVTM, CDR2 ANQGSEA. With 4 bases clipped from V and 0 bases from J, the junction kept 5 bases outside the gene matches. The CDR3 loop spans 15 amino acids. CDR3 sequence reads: CSVASGGSSYNEQFF. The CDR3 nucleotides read TGCAGCGTTGCAAGCGGGGGCAGCTCCTACAATGAGCAGTTCTTC.

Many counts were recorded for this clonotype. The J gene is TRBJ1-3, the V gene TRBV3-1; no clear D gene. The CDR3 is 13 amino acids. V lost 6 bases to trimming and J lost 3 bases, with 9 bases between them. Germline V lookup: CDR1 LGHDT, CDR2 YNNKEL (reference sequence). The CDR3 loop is CASRRTVGNTIYF. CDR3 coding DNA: TGTGCCAGCAGGCGGACTGTTGGAAACACCATATATTTT. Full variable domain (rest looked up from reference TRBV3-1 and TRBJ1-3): DTAVSQTPKYLVTQMGNDKSIKCEQNLGHDTMYWYKQDSKKFLKIMFSYNNKELIINETVPNRFSPKSPDKAHLNLHINSLELGDSAVYFCASRRTVGNTIYFGEGSWLTVV.

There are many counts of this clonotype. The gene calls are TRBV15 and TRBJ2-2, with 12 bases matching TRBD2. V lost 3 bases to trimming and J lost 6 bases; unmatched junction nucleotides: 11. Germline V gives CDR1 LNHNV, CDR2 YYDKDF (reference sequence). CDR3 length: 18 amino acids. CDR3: CATSSSGLAGTLAGELFF. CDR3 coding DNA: TGTGCCACCAGCAGTTCCGGACTAGCGGGAACTCTCGCCGGGGAGCTGTTTTTT.

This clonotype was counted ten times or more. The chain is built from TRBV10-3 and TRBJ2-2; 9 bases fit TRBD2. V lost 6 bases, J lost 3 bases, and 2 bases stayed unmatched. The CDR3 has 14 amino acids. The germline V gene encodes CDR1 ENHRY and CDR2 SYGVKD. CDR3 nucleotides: TGTGCCATCAGACAGCGGGAGGACACCGGGGAGCTGTTTTTT. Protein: CAIRQREDTGELFF.

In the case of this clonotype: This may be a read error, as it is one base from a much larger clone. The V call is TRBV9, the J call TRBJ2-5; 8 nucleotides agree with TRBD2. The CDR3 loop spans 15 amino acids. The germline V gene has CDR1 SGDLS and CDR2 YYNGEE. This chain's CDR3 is CASSPRGTSVETQHF. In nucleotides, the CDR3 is TGTGCCAGCAGCCCGAGGGGGACTAGTGTGGAGACCCAGCACTTC.

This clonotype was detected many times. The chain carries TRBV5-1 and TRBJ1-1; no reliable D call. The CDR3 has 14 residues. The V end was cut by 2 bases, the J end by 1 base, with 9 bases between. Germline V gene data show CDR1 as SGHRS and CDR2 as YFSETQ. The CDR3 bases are TGCGCCAGCAGCTTCTCGGGCCAGAACACTGAAGCTTTCTTT. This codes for CASSFSGQNTEAFF.

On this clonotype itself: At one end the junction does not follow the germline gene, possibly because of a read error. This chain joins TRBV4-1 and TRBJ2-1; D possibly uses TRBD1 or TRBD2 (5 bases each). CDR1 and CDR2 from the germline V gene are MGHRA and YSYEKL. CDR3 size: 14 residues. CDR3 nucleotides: TGCGCCAGCAACCAAGAACGGGGACCCAATGAGCAGCTCTTC. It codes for CASNQERGPNEQLF.

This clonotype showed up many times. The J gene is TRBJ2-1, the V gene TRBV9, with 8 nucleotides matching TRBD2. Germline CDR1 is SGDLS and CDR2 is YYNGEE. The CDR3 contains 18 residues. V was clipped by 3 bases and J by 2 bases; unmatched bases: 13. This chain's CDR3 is CASSERGAGTRAYNEQFF. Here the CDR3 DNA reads TGTGCCAGCAGCGAACGAGGAGCCGGGACTAGGGCCTACAATGAGCAGTTCTTC.

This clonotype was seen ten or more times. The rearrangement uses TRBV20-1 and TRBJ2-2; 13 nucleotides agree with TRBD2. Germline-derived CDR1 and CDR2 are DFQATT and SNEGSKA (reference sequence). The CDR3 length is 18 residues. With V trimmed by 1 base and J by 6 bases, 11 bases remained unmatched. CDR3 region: CSARARTSGREGAGELFF. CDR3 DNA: TGCAGTGCTAGAGCCCGGACTAGCGGGAGAGAGGGAGCCGGGGAGCTGTTTTTT.

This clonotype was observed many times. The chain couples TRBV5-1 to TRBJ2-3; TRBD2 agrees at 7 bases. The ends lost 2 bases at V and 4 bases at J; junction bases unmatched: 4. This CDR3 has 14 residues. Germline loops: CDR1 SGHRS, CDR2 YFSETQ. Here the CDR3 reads CASSLSLAADTQYF. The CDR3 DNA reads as TGCGCCAGCAGCTTAAGCCTAGCGGCAGATACGCAGTATTTT.

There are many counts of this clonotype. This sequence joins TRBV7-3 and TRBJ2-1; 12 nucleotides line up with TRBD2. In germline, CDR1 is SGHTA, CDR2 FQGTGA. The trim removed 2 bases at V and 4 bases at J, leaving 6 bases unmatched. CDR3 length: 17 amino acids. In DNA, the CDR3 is TGTGCCAGCAGCTTATCGCTAGCGGGAGGGGGATACAATGAGCAGTTCTTC. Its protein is CASSLSLAGGGYNEQFF.

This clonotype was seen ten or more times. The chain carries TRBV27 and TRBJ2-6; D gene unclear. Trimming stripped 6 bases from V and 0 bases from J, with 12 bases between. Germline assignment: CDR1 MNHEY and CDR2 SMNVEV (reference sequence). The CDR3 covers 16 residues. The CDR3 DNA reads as TGTGCCAGCAGCCGACCCCATATCTCTGGGGCCAACGTCCTGACTTTC. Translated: CASSRPHISGANVLTF.

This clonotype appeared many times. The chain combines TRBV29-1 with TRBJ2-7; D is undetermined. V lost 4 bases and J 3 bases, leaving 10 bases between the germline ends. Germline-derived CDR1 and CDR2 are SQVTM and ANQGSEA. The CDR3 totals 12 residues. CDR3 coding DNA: TGCAGCGTTGCCCCAAACAACTACGAGCAGTACTTC. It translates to CSVAPNNYEQYF.